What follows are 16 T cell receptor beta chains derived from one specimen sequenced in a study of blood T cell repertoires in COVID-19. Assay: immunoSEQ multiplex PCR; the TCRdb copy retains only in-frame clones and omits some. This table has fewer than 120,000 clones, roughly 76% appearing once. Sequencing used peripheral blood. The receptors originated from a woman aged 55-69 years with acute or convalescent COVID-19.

The CDR3 nucleotides are TGTGCCAGCACCCGAGACGGTCGAGGCGGCTACACCTTC. Translated, it gives CASTRDGRGGYTF. The genes are TRBV2 and TRBJ1-2; D call uncertain. Trimming left V 7 bases short and J 8 bases short, with 17 bases between. Looked up from germline, CDR1 is SNHLY and CDR2 is FYNNEI. This CDR3 spans 13 amino acids.

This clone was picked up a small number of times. CDR3 protein: CASSSTGFWNTEAFF. The CDR3 nucleotides are TGTGCCAGTAGTTCGACAGGGTTTTGGAACACTGAAGCTTTCTTT. V usage is TRBV19 and J usage is TRBJ1-1, with 7 bases aligning to TRBD1. Germline loops: CDR1 LNHDA, CDR2 SQIVND (reference sequence). The CDR3 covers 15 residues. Trimming at V came to 5 bases and at J to 1 base, leaving 7 bases not matched to a gene.

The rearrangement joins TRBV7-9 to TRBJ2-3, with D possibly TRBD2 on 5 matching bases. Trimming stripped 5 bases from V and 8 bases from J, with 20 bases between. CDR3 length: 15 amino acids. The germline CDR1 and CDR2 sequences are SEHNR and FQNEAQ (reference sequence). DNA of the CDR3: TGTGCCAGCAGCGGCCCCGGGGTGGGGATGGTTACGCAGTATTTT. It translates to CASSGPGVGMVTQYF.

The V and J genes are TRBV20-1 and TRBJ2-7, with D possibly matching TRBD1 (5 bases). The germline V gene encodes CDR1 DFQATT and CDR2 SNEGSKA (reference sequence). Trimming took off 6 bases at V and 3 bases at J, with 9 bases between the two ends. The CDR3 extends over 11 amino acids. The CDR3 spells CSALDSYEQYF. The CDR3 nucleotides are TGCAGTGCCCTCGACAGCTACGAGCAGTACTTC.

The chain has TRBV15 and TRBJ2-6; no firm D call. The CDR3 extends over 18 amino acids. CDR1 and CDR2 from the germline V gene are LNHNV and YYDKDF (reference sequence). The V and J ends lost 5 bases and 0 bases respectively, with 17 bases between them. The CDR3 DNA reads TGTGCCACCAGCCCCAGTATCCCCACCCACTCTGGGGCCAACGTCCTGACTTTC. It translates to CATSPSIPTHSGANVLTF.

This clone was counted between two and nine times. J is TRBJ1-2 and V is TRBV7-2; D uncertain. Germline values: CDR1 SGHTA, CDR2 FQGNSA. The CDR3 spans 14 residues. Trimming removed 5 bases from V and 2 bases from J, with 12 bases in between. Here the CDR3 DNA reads TGTGCCAGCAGCCCTAGAGGGAAAAACTATGGCTACACCTTC. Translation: CASSPRGKNYGYTF.

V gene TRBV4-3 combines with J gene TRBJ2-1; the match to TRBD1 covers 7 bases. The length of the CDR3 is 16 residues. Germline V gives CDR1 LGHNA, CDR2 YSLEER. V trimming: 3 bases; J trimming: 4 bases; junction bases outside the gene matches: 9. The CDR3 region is CASSQDWGQHYNEQFF. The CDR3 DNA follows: TGCGCCAGCAGCCAGGATTGGGGACAGCATTACAATGAGCAGTTCTTC.

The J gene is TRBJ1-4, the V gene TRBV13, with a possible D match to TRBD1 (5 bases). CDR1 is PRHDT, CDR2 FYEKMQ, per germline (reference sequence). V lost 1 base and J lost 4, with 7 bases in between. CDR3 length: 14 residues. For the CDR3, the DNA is TGTGCCAGCAGCTTAGCAGGGTTTAATGAAAAACTGTTTTTT. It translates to CASSLAGFNEKLFF.

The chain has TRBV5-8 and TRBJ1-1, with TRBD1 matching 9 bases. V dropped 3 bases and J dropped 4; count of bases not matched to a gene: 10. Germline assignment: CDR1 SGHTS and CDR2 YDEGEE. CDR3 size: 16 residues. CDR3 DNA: TGTGCCAGCAGCTACTTCCTGACAGGGGGAACCACTGAAGCTTTCTTT. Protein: CASSYFLTGGTTEAFF.

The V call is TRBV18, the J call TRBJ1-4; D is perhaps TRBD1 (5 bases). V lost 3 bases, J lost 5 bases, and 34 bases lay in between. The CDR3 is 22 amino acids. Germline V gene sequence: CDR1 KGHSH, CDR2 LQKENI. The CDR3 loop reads CASSPVVRGGSFPPRQNEKLFF. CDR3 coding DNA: TGTGCCAGCTCACCGGTAGTAAGGGGAGGAAGTTTTCCCCCCCGACAAAATGAAAAACTGTTTTTT.

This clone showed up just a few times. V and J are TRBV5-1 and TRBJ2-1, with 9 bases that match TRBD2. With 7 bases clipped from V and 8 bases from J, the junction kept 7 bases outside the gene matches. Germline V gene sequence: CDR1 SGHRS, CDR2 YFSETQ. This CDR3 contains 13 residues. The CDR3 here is CASFRTSVHEQFF. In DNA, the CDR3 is TGCGCCAGCTTCAGGACTAGCGTGCATGAGCAGTTCTTC.

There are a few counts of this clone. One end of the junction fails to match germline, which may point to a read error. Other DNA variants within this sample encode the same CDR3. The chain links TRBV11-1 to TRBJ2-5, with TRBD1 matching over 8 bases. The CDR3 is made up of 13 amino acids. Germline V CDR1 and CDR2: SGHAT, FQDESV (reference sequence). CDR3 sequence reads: CASSLGQGETQYF. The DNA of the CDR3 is TGTGCCAGCAGTTTAGGACAGGGAGAGACCCAGTACTTC.

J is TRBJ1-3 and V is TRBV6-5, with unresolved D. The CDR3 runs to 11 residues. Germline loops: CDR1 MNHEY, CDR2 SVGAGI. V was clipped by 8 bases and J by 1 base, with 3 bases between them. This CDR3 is CASRSGNTIYF. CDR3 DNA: TGTGCCAGCCGTTCTGGAAACACCATATATTTT.

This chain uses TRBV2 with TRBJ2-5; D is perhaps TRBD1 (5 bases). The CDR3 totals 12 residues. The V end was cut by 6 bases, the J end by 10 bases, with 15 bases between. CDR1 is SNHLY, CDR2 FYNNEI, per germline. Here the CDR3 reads CASRPARAGQYF. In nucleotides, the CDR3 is TGTGCCAGCAGGCCCGCCAGGGCAGGCCAGTACTTC.

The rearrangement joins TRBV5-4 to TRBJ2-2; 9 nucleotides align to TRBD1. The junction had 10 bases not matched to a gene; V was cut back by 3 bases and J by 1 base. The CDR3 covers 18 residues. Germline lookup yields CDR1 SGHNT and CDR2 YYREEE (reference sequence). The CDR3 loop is CASSSNKQGAGNTGELFF. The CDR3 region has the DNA TGTGCCAGCAGCTCGAACAAACAGGGGGCCGGGAACACCGGGGAGCTGTTTTTT.

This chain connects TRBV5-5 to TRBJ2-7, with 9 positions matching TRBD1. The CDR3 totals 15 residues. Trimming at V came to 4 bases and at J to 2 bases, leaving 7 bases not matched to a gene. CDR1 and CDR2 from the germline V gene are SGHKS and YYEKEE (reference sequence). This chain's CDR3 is CASSKSGTGPYEQYF. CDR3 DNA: TGTGCCAGCAGCAAATCCGGGACAGGGCCCTACGAGCAGTACTTC.